The 19 T cell receptor beta chains in this list originate from one sample, sequenced in a study of T cells in Graves' hyperthyroidism and ophthalmopathy. Authors of the study amplified TCR beta CDR3 regions from RNA transcripts. In the first-round RT-PCR of the TCR CDR3, the HTBI primer set was used. MiXCR, run by TCRdb on the multiplex PCR reads, gives a single entry per CDR3 protein. This sample has hundreds of thousands of distinct CDR3 sequences, with just over 45% found just once. The sample taken for sequencing was peripheral blood or thyroid tissue (not recorded which). These receptors were collected from a woman aged 18-29 years with Graves' hyperthyroidism.

This chain joins TRBV7-9 and TRBJ2-5; D call uncertain. CDR3 length: 15 residues. Germline V CDR1 and CDR2: SEHNR, FQNEAQ (reference sequence). Trimming removed 4 bases at V and 1 base at J, with 13 bases between. The CDR3 is CASSSYSKGQETQYF. The CDR3 DNA reads TGTGCCAGCAGCTCATACTCTAAGGGCCAAGAGACCCAGTACTTC.

The rearrangement uses TRBV20-1 and TRBJ2-2; D might be TRBD2 (5 bases). The CDR3 length is 15 residues. Germline V lookup: CDR1 DFQATT, CDR2 SNEGSKA (reference sequence). V lost 0 bases, J lost 8 bases, and 16 bases lay in between. CDR3 bases: TGCAGTGCTAGAGATAGGTGGGAGACGACGGGGGAGCTGTTTTTT. Translating gives CSARDRWETTGELFF.

The chain has TRBV29-1 and TRBJ2-7; 10 bases map to TRBD2. The germline V gene encodes CDR1 SQVTM and CDR2 ANQGSEA. J was trimmed by 1 base and V by 2 bases; bases with no gene match: 2. The CDR3 length is 14 residues. CDR3 DNA: TGCAGCGTTGAAATTAGCGGGAGGTCCTACGAGCAGTACTTC. This translates into CSVEISGRSYEQYF.

The chain couples TRBV29-1 to TRBJ2-7; no clear D gene. Trimming removed 6 bases at V and 3 bases at J, with 12 bases between. Germline loops: CDR1 SQVTM, CDR2 ANQGSEA. The CDR3 loop spans 12 amino acids. The CDR3 coding sequence is TGCAGCGTAGCTCGGTCAGACTACGAGCAGTACTTC. As protein: CSVARSDYEQYF.

The chain joins TRBV12-3 or TRBV12-4 to TRBJ1-1; 7 nucleotides match TRBD1. The length of the CDR3 is 14 residues. The V gene end was trimmed by 5 bases and the J gene end by 3 bases; junction bases not matched to a gene: 6. This chain's CDR3 is CASSPDRLHTEAFF. The CDR3 DNA is TGTGCCAGCAGTCCGGACAGGTTGCACACTGAAGCTTTCTTT.

The CDR3 DNA is TGTGCCAGCAGTCCCCAAACTAGCGGCCACGAGACCCAGTACTTC. Amino acid sequence: CASSPQTSGHETQYF. This chain uses TRBV6-5 with TRBJ2-5, with 8 bases that match TRBD2. Germline V gives CDR1 MNHEY, CDR2 SVGAGI. The CDR3 has 15 amino acids. Unmatched junction bases numbered 10, after V lost 5 bases and J lost 5 bases.

This clonotype showed up just a few times. This chain uses TRBV25-1 with TRBJ1-1; weak D call: TRBD1 (6 bases). Germline-derived CDR1 and CDR2 are MGHDK and SYGVNS. The CDR3 runs to 15 residues. With 6 bases removed from V and 1 base from J, the gap between germline ends came to 15 bases. CDR3: CASSHQGQGNTEAFF. CDR3 nucleotides: TGTGCCAGCAGCCACCAGGGGCAGGGGAACACTGAAGCTTTCTTT.

The J gene is TRBJ1-2, the V gene TRBV20-1; D is unresolved. The CDR3 runs 14 residues. CDR1 and CDR2 from the germline V gene are DFQATT and SNEGSKA (reference sequence). V was trimmed by 6 bases and J by 4 bases, leaving 18 bases between them. The CDR3 sequence is CSASSPPRSYGYTF. Written as DNA, the CDR3 is TGCAGTGCCAGTAGTCCGCCTCGGAGCTATGGCTACACCTTC.

This clonotype was counted only a few times. In DNA, the CDR3 is TGTGCCAGCAGCTCACAGGCGGCTCAAGAGACCCAGTACTTC. It is translated as CASSSQAAQETQYF. J is TRBJ2-5 and V is TRBV5-4, with TRBD1 as a possible D gene (5 bases). Between the trimmed V and J ends, which lost 3 bases and 2 bases, there was a span of 11 bases. The length of the CDR3 is 14 residues. Looked up from germline, CDR1 is SGHNT and CDR2 is YYREEE (reference sequence).

This clonotype occurred once. This chain uses TRBV24-1 with TRBJ2-7, with D perhaps given as TRBD1 or TRBD2 (6 bases each). The V end was cut by 0 bases, the J end by 6 bases, with 23 bases between. The CDR3 runs to 18 residues. Germline V gene sequence: CDR1 KGHDR, CDR2 SFDVKD. The CDR3 is CATSDLTGRNTGRGEQYF. For the CDR3, the DNA is TGTGCCACCAGTGATTTGACAGGGAGGAACACCGGGAGAGGCGAGCAGTACTTC.

On this clonotype itself: A read error may be the cause here, since a much bigger clone is one base away. The V call is TRBV10-3, the J call TRBJ1-3; D remains unclear. This CDR3 spans 15 amino acids. The V end lost 3 bases, the J end lost 1 base, and 10 bases lay between the germline ends. CDR1 and CDR2 from the germline V gene are ENHRY and SYGVKD. Here the CDR3 reads CAISETSRSGNTIYF. Here the CDR3 DNA reads TGTGCCATCAGTGAAACCAGTCGGTCTGGAAACACCATATATTTT.

This clonotype appeared a few times. This may arise from a read error, as a much more abundant clone is one base away. This chain links TRBV29-1 with TRBJ2-5; no reliable D call. This CDR3 is built from 10 residues. Trimming stripped 4 bases from V and 5 bases from J, with 5 bases between. Germline lookup yields CDR1 SQVTM and CDR2 ANQGSEA. The CDR3 here is CSVVGETQYF. The CDR3 DNA sequence: TGCAGCGTTGTGGGGGAGACCCAGTACTTC.

This chain connects TRBV14 to TRBJ1-1, with unresolved D. The V and J ends lost 2 bases and 11 bases respectively, with 21 bases between them. There are 15 residues in the CDR3. Germline assignment: CDR1 SGHDN and CDR2 FVKESK. The CDR3 spells CASSQLQNYRGSAFF. As DNA, the CDR3 is TGTGCCAGCAGCCAATTACAAAATTATCGGGGTTCGGCTTTCTTT.

About this clonotype: A much larger clone differs by one base, so this may be a read error. The rearrangement uses TRBV7-9 and TRBJ1-2; 8 bases map to TRBD1. The germline gives CDR1 SEHNR, CDR2 FQNEAQ (reference sequence). The ends lost 10 bases at V and 9 bases at J; junction bases unmatched: 10. The CDR3 covers 12 residues. CDR3 residues: CANRGDYERYTF. CDR3 nucleotides: TGTGCCAACAGGGGGGATTACGAGCGCTACACCTTC.

This clonotype was seen once. The CDR3 region is CASRTDRAPQETQYF. The CDR3 nucleotides are TGTGCCAGCAGAACAGACAGGGCGCCACAAGAGACCCAGTACTTC. This chain uses TRBV2 with TRBJ2-5; 7 bases fit TRBD1. V lost 6 bases, J lost 2 bases, and 9 bases stayed unmatched. This CDR3 is 15 amino acids long. Germline V gene sequence: CDR1 SNHLY, CDR2 FYNNEI.

The table lists this clonotype with many counts. This chain links TRBV2 with TRBJ1-5, with a possible D match to TRBD1 (5 bases). The V gene's germline CDR1 is SNHLY and CDR2 FYNNEI. The CDR3 is 14 residues long. The V end lost 3 bases, the J end lost 5 bases, and 11 bases lay between the germline ends. The CDR3, as DNA: TGTGCCAGCAGTGATGCAGGGACGGATCAGCCCCAGCATTTT. Translated: CASSDAGTDQPQHF.

V gene TRBV7-6 combines with J gene TRBJ2-7; D is unclear. V lost 5 bases and J 3 bases, leaving 8 bases between the germline ends. Germline CDR1 and CDR2: SGHVS and FNYEAQ. The CDR3 runs 12 residues. The CDR3 region has the DNA TGTGCCAGCAGCAGGGTAAACTACGAGCAGTACTTC. Its protein product is CASSRVNYEQYF.

This clonotype was seen ten or more times. This chain joins TRBV20-1 and TRBJ2-5; 8 positions match TRBD2. Germline V gene lookup returns CDR1 DFQATT and CDR2 SNEGSKA (reference sequence). The CDR3 is 14 residues long. Trimming at V came to 7 bases and at J to 9 bases, leaving 16 bases not matched to a gene. Here the CDR3 DNA reads TGCAGTGTTAAAATACCGGGACTAGTAACGGCCCAGTACTTC. Translated: CSVKIPGLVTAQYF.

This clonotype occurred many times. An end of the junction differs from the germline gene, which may be a read error. The genes are TRBV7-9 and TRBJ2-7; D is possibly TRBD2 (6 bases). CDR1 and CDR2 (germline): SEHNR, FQNEAQ (reference sequence). The CDR3 spans 15 residues. The DNA of the CDR3 is TGCGCCAGCAGCCCTCGGCGGGATCTCGGTAGCGAGCAGTACTTC. Its translation is CASSPRRDLGSEQYF.